This paragraph covers one T cell receptor (beta chain) sequence. Its antigen is unidentified. Sequencing relied on immunoSEQ assay v3.0, run at survey level. TCRdb's table, derived via immunoSEQ multiplex PCR, lists solely in-frame clones and lacks some. The table lists some 30,000 clones, 90% to 95% of them singletons. V gave up 3 bases and J gave up 14 bases; unmatched junction bases: 10. The germline V gene encodes CDR1 LGHNA and CDR2 YNFKEQ. The CDR3 totals 14 residues. Everyone in the study who had HIV was treated in the United States. This sample is part of a study of long-term antiretroviral therapy in people with HIV. Study outcomes and limitations: Pre-ART clonal expansions dominated every time point's repertoire.

The material sequenced was unsorted PBMCs, taken 3.1 years after starting antiretroviral therapy. The chain links TRBV4-2 to TRBJ2-1; 10 nucleotides match TRBD2. The receptor was isolated from a man aged 18 to 30 with HIV. In DNA, the CDR3 is TGTGCCAGCAGCCACGGGGGTAGCGGGGGGCCGGAGTTCTTC. Translated: CASSHGGSGGPEFF.